This T cell receptor beta chain was identified during a study of identical twins. Concerning this clonotype: The antigen is undetermined.

TCRdb independently ran MiXCR on the 5' RACE reads; one entry per CDR3 protein. This sample has about 700,000 distinct CDR3 sequences, with 6% to 6.5% found just once. Germline lookup yields CDR1 LNHDA and CDR2 SQIVND (reference sequence). CDR3 length: 16 amino acids. The germline V and J ends were trimmed by 6 bases and 0 bases, with 15 bases remaining between them. Notes on the study in general: Beta clonotypes that were abundant in cord blood contained fewer insertions, a pattern absent from memory repertoires. Twins' surplus sharing was weaker for beta out-of-frame sequences. Shared out-of-frame alpha sequences (those common to twins) showed excess low generation probability. Cross-sectional statistics, not tracking of the same donors, supported the conclusions.

This receptor was taken from a man in his late teens or twenties in good health. The rearrangement uses TRBV19 and TRBJ1-5; no definite D call. The sample was naive T cells sorted from blood. The CDR3 region has the DNA TGTGCCAGTAGGTCCCAAAGGACGGTTAGCAATCAGCCCCAGCATTTT. Translated, it gives CASRSQRTVSNQPQHF.